This T cell receptor beta chain was captured in a study of shared clonotypes between healthy human individuals. Study information: Plates per donor: three CD4 naive, three CD4 memory, two CD8 naive, one CD8 memory.

Trimming cost V 2 bases and J 2 bases; bases outside gene matches: 6. The germline gives CDR1 MNHEY, CDR2 SVGAGI. The CDR3 extends over 15 amino acids. Only in-frame clones appear in the TCRdb table, and some are missing; sequencing was by immunoSEQ multiplex PCR. This table holds fewer than 2.5 million clones, 90% to 95% found once. Input material: naive CD4+ T cells from PBMCs. The sample's subset: CD45RA+ positively selected. The sequence was collected from a man between 18 and 35 years old in good health. Some clones in this sample may be carry-over from other donors' samples. The chain couples TRBV6-5 to TRBJ2-7, with TRBD2 matching 7 bases. CDR3 amino acids: CASSYRQGGAYEQYF. The CDR3 DNA follows: TGTGCCAGCAGTTACCGCCAGGGAGGGGCCTACGAGCAGTACTTC.